These 24 T cell receptor beta chains came from one sample sequenced in a study of blood T cell repertoires in COVID-19. Sequenced by immunoSEQ multiplex PCR; TCRdb stores in-frame clones only, minus some. The sample contains 60,000 or so clones, 87% of which appear only once. The sequencing input was peripheral blood. Receptors were obtained from a human donor with acute or convalescent COVID-19. The donor label of this sample is uncertain.

The chain carries TRBV19 and TRBJ2-5; 8 positions match TRBD2. This CDR3 spans 18 amino acids. Trimming took 3 bases from V and 7 from J; bases not matched to a gene: 19. The germline V gene has CDR1 LNHDA and CDR2 SQIVND (reference sequence). The CDR3 sequence: CASSMVGFGQPREGTQYF. The CDR3 DNA is TGTGCCAGTAGTATGGTCGGGTTCGGACAGCCCCGGGAGGGGACCCAGTACTTC.

The rearrangement uses TRBV7-2 and TRBJ1-6; 8 bases map to TRBD1. V lost 5 bases and J lost 0; bases outside the gene matches: 9. The CDR3 is 18 amino acids. Per the germline V gene, CDR1 is SGHTA and CDR2 is FQGNSA. CDR3 nucleotide sequence: TGTGCCAGCAGCACCCGACAGGGGCAGAGCTCCTATAATTCACCCCTCCACTTT. Translated: CASSTRQGQSSYNSPLHF.

This chain connects TRBV3-1 (or the pseudogene TRBV3-2) to TRBJ1-1, with D maybe TRBD1 (5 bases). Per the germline V gene, CDR1 is LGHDT and CDR2 is YNNKEL (reference sequence). Trimming pared 2 bases from V and 3 bases from J, leaving 22 bases between. This CDR3 is 18 amino acids long. The CDR3: CASSQQVGGGQGDTEAFF. CDR3 coding DNA: TGTGCCAGCAGCCAACAAGTCGGTGGTGGGCAGGGTGACACTGAAGCTTTCTTT.

This rearrangement joins TRBV5-5 to TRBJ1-4; a possible D gene is TRBD1 (5 bases). CDR3 length equals 16 residues. Trimming stripped 1 base from V and 3 bases from J, with 13 bases between. Per the germline V gene, CDR1 is SGHKS and CDR2 is YYEKEE (reference sequence). The CDR3 reads CASSLPAGYANEKLFF. CDR3 coding DNA: TGTGCCAGCAGCTTGCCCGCAGGGTATGCTAATGAAAAACTGTTTTTT.

J is TRBJ2-2 and V is TRBV28; weak D call: TRBD1 (5 bases). Trimming pared 5 bases from V and 7 bases from J, leaving 8 bases between. The CDR3 extends over 12 amino acids. Germline loops: CDR1 MDHEN, CDR2 SYDVKM. CDR3 DNA: TGTGCCAGCAGTCTTAGGGGCGGGGAGCTGTTTTTT. Translated: CASSLRGGELFF.

The chain joins TRBV5-4 to TRBJ2-1; 9 bases agree with TRBD2. There are 15 residues in the CDR3. V trimming: 0 bases; J trimming: 6 bases; junction bases outside the gene matches: 4. Germline loops: CDR1 SGHNT, CDR2 YYREEE (reference sequence). The DNA for the CDR3 is TGTGCCAGCAGCTTGGCTAGCGGGGCCATCAATGAGCAGTTCTTC. It specifies CASSLASGAINEQFF.

The chain couples TRBV27 to TRBJ1-1, with D unclear. Germline V CDR1 and CDR2: MNHEY, SMNVEV (reference sequence). V was cut by 6 bases and J by 0 bases, with 5 bases left in between. The CDR3 loop spans 12 amino acids. CDR3 bases: TGTGCCAGCAGGACTTTGAACACTGAAGCTTTCTTT. This codes for CASRTLNTEAFF.

This chain joins TRBV9 and TRBJ2-7; D is perhaps TRBD1 (5 bases). Germline V gives CDR1 SGDLS, CDR2 YYNGEE. This CDR3 spans 18 amino acids. V was cut by 0 bases and J by 7 bases, with 26 bases left in between. CDR3 bases: TGTGCCAGCAGCGTAGGAGGAGTAGGACGGATAGGGGTATGGGAGCAGTACTTC. Protein: CASSVGGVGRIGVWEQYF.

The chain joins TRBV2 to TRBJ1-3, with D unresolved. The CDR3 covers 15 residues. V lost 3 bases, J lost 4 bases, and 13 bases lay in between. Germline V gene data show CDR1 as SNHLY and CDR2 as FYNNEI. The CDR3 DNA sequence: TGTGCCAGCAGTGACAGATCGGGGAACGGAAACACCATATATTTT. This encodes CASSDRSGNGNTIYF.

The V call is TRBV6-5, the J call TRBJ1-5; no reliable D call. The CDR3 is 15 amino acids. Germline values: CDR1 MNHEY, CDR2 SVGAGI. V was trimmed by 0 bases and J by 2 bases, leaving 8 bases between them. The CDR3 bases are TGTGCCAGCAGTTACTCGAAAGCGGGCAATCAGCCCCAGCATTTT. Translated, it gives CASSYSKAGNQPQHF.

This chain joins TRBV5-1 and TRBJ2-3, with D perhaps matching TRBD1 (7 bases). CDR3 size: 18 residues. The V gene's germline CDR1 is SGHRS and CDR2 YFSETQ. Trimming took off 2 bases at V and 3 bases at J, with 22 bases between the two ends. CDR3 DNA sequence: TGCGCCAGCAGCTTATCGGCGGCAGGGGGGAGTGGAACAGATACGCAGTATTTT. It codes for CASSLSAAGGSGTDTQYF.

The V gene is TRBV15, the J gene TRBJ2-3; D is possibly TRBD1 (6 bases). The V end lost 5 bases, the J end lost 6 bases, and 18 bases lay between the germline ends. Germline V gene data show CDR1 as LNHNV and CDR2 as YYDKDF (reference sequence). CDR3 length equals 15 residues. CDR3 in amino acids: CATSGSIRGGDTQYF. CDR3 nucleotides: TGTGCCACCAGCGGATCGATCAGGGGCGGCGATACGCAGTATTTT.

The V and J genes are TRBV19 and TRBJ2-1, with 7 bases lining up with TRBD1. V lost 4 bases and J lost 8; bases outside the gene matches: 11. This CDR3 contains 15 residues. Germline V gives CDR1 LNHDA, CDR2 SQIVND (reference sequence). CDR3 nucleotide sequence: TGTGCCAGTAGTACCCGACAGGGTAGAAGGGATGAGCAGTTCTTC. It codes for CASSTRQGRRDEQFF. The full variable domain, in which reference TRBV19 and TRBJ2-1 provide the parts outside the CDR3, is DGGITQSPKYLFRKEGQNVTLSCEQNLNHDAMYWYRQDPGQGLRLIYYSQIVNDFQKGDIAEGYSVSREKKESFPLTVTSAQKNPTAFYLCASSTRQGRRDEQFFGPGTRLTVL.

The V call is TRBV2, the J call TRBJ2-7, with 10 bases matching TRBD1. From germline, CDR1 is SNHLY and CDR2 FYNNEI. V lost 11 bases and J lost 4; bases outside the gene matches: 8. The CDR3 extends over 13 amino acids. This CDR3 reads CAGGGQGSYEQYV. CDR3 DNA sequence: TGTGCCGGGGGGGGACAGGGGTCTTACGAGCAGTACGTC.

The rearrangement joins TRBV7-9 to TRBJ1-1; 7 nucleotides align to TRBD1. Germline V gives CDR1 SEHNR, CDR2 FQNEAQ (reference sequence). V lost 1 base to trimming and J lost 4 bases; unmatched junction nucleotides: 0. The CDR3 extends over 13 amino acids. The CDR3: CASSLGQGTEAFF. The DNA of the CDR3 is TGTGCCAGCAGCTTAGGACAGGGCACTGAAGCTTTCTTT.

This chain joins TRBV6-1 and TRBJ1-4; D not certain. The V gene lost 2 bases and the J gene lost 7 bases, with 17 bases spanning the gap. Germline loops: CDR1 MNHNS, CDR2 SASEGT. This CDR3 comprises 16 residues. CDR3 protein: CASSEPSGGSGEKLFF. Written as DNA, the CDR3 is TGTGCCAGCAGTGAACCCAGTGGAGGGTCTGGTGAAAAACTGTTTTTT.

Here the CDR3 DNA reads TGTGCCAGCAGCGTATCAGAAGGGAGCTTTCATAATGAGCAGTTCTTC. This sequence encodes CASSVSEGSFHNEQFF. The gene calls are TRBV9 and TRBJ2-1; TRBD2 might be the D (5 bases). V lost 1 base to trimming and J lost 7 bases, with 18 bases between them. This CDR3 is built from 16 residues. The germline gives CDR1 SGDLS, CDR2 YYNGEE.

This rearrangement joins TRBV19 to TRBJ1-3, with TRBD1 as a possible D gene (6 bases). In germline, CDR1 is LNHDA, CDR2 SQIVND (reference sequence). There are 14 residues in the CDR3. V was pared by 5 bases and J by 3 bases, with 11 bases between. This CDR3 reads CASSSTGLGNTIYF. CDR3 nucleotides: TGTGCCAGTAGTTCGACAGGTCTTGGAAACACCATATATTTT.

This chain connects TRBV5-8 to TRBJ2-7, with 8 bases lining up with TRBD1. Unmatched junction bases numbered 7, after V lost 3 bases and J lost 2 bases. There are 15 residues in the CDR3. CDR1 SGHTS and CDR2 YDEGEE come from the germline V gene. For the CDR3, the DNA is TGTGCCAGCAGCTCCGACAGGGGAATGACCTACGAGCAGTACGTC. Protein product: CASSSDRGMTYEQYV.

This clone was observed a handful of times. CDR3 sequence reads: CASSSGTSSHEQYV. In DNA form, the CDR3 reads TGTGCCAGCAGTTCCGGGACAAGTAGCCACGAGCAGTACGTC. This chain uses TRBV5-4 with TRBJ2-7; D is perhaps TRBD1 (6 bases). Per germline, CDR1 SGHNT and CDR2 YYREEE (reference sequence). V lost 5 bases and J lost 5, with 17 bases in between. This CDR3 contains 14 residues.

This rearrangement joins TRBV24-1 to TRBJ2-2; TRBD1 might be the D (6 bases). Germline CDR1 and CDR2: KGHDR and SFDVKD. With 5 bases removed from V and 1 base from J, the gap between germline ends came to 19 bases. The CDR3 has 18 residues. The chain's CDR3 is CATSGAQGTRRNTGELFF. The DNA of the CDR3 is TGTGCCACCAGTGGGGCCCAGGGGACGCGGCGGAACACCGGGGAGCTGTTTTTT.

This chain joins TRBV5-1 and TRBJ2-5, with 9 bases lining up with TRBD2. The CDR3 loop spans 15 amino acids. The junction had 17 bases not matched to a gene; V was cut back by 3 bases and J by 14 bases. Germline V gene data show CDR1 as SGHRS and CDR2 as YFSETQ. CDR3 bases: TGCGCCAGCAGCTCTTCCGGGACTAGCATAGAGACCAAATACTTC. The encoded protein is CASSSSGTSIETKYF.

The V call is TRBV5-1, the J call TRBJ2-6, with a tentative D call TRBD1 (5 bases). CDR3 length: 16 residues. Germline assignment: CDR1 SGHRS and CDR2 YFSETQ. Trimming cost V 2 bases and J 1 base, with 10 bases left between them. The CDR3 coding sequence is TGCGCCAGCAGCTTCGCACAGGTTTCTGGGGCCAACGTCCTGACTTTC. It yields the protein CASSFAQVSGANVLTF.

The genes are TRBV5-1 and TRBJ2-1, with 11 bases lining up with TRBD1. V lost 3 bases to trimming and J lost 3 bases; unmatched junction nucleotides: 5. The CDR3 loop spans 16 amino acids. Germline V gene data show CDR1 as SGHRS and CDR2 as YFSETQ. CDR3 DNA sequence: TGCGCCAGCAGCTCCTCGGGACAGGGGGACTACAATGAGCAGTTCTTC. This gives the protein CASSSSGQGDYNEQFF.